These 29 T cell receptor beta chains were sequenced from one sample in a study of CD8+CD57+ T cells in acquired aplastic anemia. Researchers used genomic DNA as the template to profile TCR beta VDJ and CDR3. Each CDR3 protein gets one entry after TCRdb re-called the reads with MiXCR. The sample comprises just over 200,000 distinct CDR3 sequences, 65% of which are singletons, and about 60% rests with the top ten. Patients sequenced had flow cytometry evidence of CD8+CD57+ cell expansion. Sequencing input: sorted CD4+, CD8+, or CD8+CD57+ T cells (not recorded which) from PBMCs. The receptors were gathered from a human donor with aplastic anemia.

This clonotype has more than one count but fewer than ten. V and J are TRBV2 and TRBJ1-6; 8 bases match TRBD1. CDR1 is SNHLY and CDR2 is FYNNEI in the germline V gene. V shed 7 bases and J 5 bases; nucleotides not matched to a gene: 4. CDR3 length: 14 residues. The CDR3 DNA reads TGTGCCAGCAAGAAGACAGGGGATAATTCACCCCTCCACTTT. Encoded protein: CASKKTGDNSPLHF.

The CDR3: CASSSEGQGNYGYTF. For the CDR3, the DNA is TGTGCCAGCAGCTCGGAAGGACAGGGGAACTATGGCTACACCTTC. V is TRBV5-6 and J is TRBJ1-2, with 9 bases that match TRBD1. CDR1 is SGHDT and CDR2 is YYEEEE in the germline V gene. The J segment lost 2 bases and the V segment lost 3 bases, leaving 5 bases of the junction unmatched. There are 15 residues in the CDR3. Full variable domain (remainder filled in from reference TRBV5-6 and TRBJ1-2): DAGVTQSPTHLIKTRGQQVTLRCSPKSGHDTVSWYQQALGQGPQFIFQYYEEEERQRGNFPDRFSGHQFPNYSSELNVNALLLGDSALYLCASSSEGQGNYGYTFGSGTRLTVV.

The CDR3 coding sequence is TGTGCCAGCAGTTTGAGGGGAGAGGGCGAGCAGTACTTC. It translates to CASSLRGEGEQYF. This sequence joins TRBV12-3 or TRBV12-4 and TRBJ2-7; D is possibly TRBD1 or TRBD2 (5 bases each). The ends were cut back, 3 bases at V and 6 bases at J, with 12 bases in the middle. The CDR3 is 13 residues long.

This clonotype is medium-sized in the sample. The chain is built from TRBV14 and TRBJ2-2; 13 bases fit TRBD2. The CDR3 loop spans 17 amino acids. Germline V gene sequence: CDR1 SGHDN, CDR2 FVKESK. J lost 1 base, V lost 6 bases, and 5 bases had no gene match. The CDR3 nucleotides read TGTGCCAGCAGGTCGACTAGCGGGGGGTTGAACACCGGGGAGCTGTTTTTT. Translating gives CASRSTSGGLNTGELFF.

V is TRBV2 and J is TRBJ2-3; D might be TRBD2 (6 bases). This CDR3 has 15 residues. V was cut by 6 bases and J by 2 bases, with 15 bases left in between. The germline gives CDR1 SNHLY, CDR2 FYNNEI. The DNA of the CDR3 is TGTGCCAGCAGCGTAGGAGGGTTCGCCACAGATACGCAGTATTTT. This codes for CASSVGGFATDTQYF.

This clonotype came up once. V usage is TRBV9 and J usage is TRBJ2-7, with D maybe TRBD1 (5 bases). The V and J ends lost 0 bases and 2 bases respectively, with 9 bases between them. Looked up from germline, CDR1 is SGDLS and CDR2 is YYNGEE. The CDR3 is made up of 14 amino acids. The CDR3 region has the DNA TGTGCCAGCAGCGTAGATCAGGGTCCCTACGAGCAGTACTTC. Encoded protein: CASSVDQGPYEQYF.

This clonotype occurred many times. The chain carries TRBV7-9 and TRBJ1-1; D is ambiguous. Per germline, CDR1 SEHNR and CDR2 FQNEAQ (reference sequence). Trimming took off 3 bases at V and 0 bases at J, with 5 bases between the two ends. The CDR3 has 13 residues. DNA of the CDR3: TGTGCCAGCAGCTTTCCAGTGAACACTGAAGCTTTCTTT. This gives the protein CASSFPVNTEAFF.

The chain has TRBV4-1 and TRBJ1-2, with TRBD1 as a possible D gene (5 bases). Germline CDR1 and CDR2: MGHRA and YSYEKL. Trimming removed 0 bases at V and 6 bases at J, with 17 bases between. The CDR3 is 16 residues long. CDR3: CASSQDKQVRIDGYTF. In DNA, the CDR3 is TGCGCCAGCAGCCAAGATAAACAGGTCCGCATCGATGGCTACACCTTC.

The J gene is TRBJ2-7, the V gene TRBV3-1; the D is unclear. The CDR3 consists of 11 residues. Germline V gene lookup returns CDR1 LGHDT and CDR2 YNNKEL (reference sequence). V lost 4 bases to trimming and J lost 6 bases, with 7 bases between them. The CDR3: CASSLHSEQYF. The CDR3 DNA reads TGTGCCAGCAGCCTTCACAGCGAGCAGTACTTC.

The V call is TRBV19, the J call TRBJ2-5, with 9 bases matching TRBD2. The CDR3 extends over 14 amino acids. Per the germline V gene, CDR1 is LNHDA and CDR2 is SQIVND (reference sequence). The junction had 11 bases not matched to a gene; V was cut back by 10 bases and J by 5 bases. CDR3 region: CATPQREVRETQYF. For the CDR3, the DNA is TGTGCCACACCCCAGCGGGAGGTTCGGGAGACCCAGTACTTC.

V is TRBV7-4 and J is TRBJ1-1; D is unresolved. Trimming stripped 6 bases from V and 0 bases from J, with 8 bases between. The CDR3 loop spans 13 amino acids. CDR1 is SGHVT, CDR2 SQSDAQ, per germline. CDR3: CASRQTVNTEAFF. CDR3 bases: TGTGCCAGCAGACAAACAGTGAACACTGAAGCTTTCTTT.

This clonotype was counted a few times. This chain uses TRBV7-2 with TRBJ2-5; D is uncertain. V was trimmed by 5 bases and J by 2 bases, leaving 12 bases between them. This CDR3 is 14 amino acids long. CDR1 is SGHTA and CDR2 is FQGNSA in the germline V gene. CDR3 region: CASSGWAGQETQYF. The DNA of the CDR3 is TGTGCCAGCAGCGGTTGGGCAGGACAAGAGACCCAGTACTTC.

The rearrangement links TRBV20-1 to TRBJ2-1; 10 nucleotides align to TRBD2. Germline V gene sequence: CDR1 DFQATT, CDR2 SNEGSKA (reference sequence). The CDR3 runs to 13 residues. With V trimmed by 7 bases and J by 5 bases, 5 bases remained unmatched. The CDR3 region has the DNA TGCAGTGGGCGAGCGGGGGGGAACAATGAGCAGTTCTTC. Encoded protein: CSGRAGGNNEQFF.

The DNA for the CDR3 is TGTGCCAGCAGGCCCCAGGGACGAGGCACAGATACGCAGTATTTT. Amino acids: CASRPQGRGTDTQYF. V and J are TRBV2 and TRBJ2-3; D may be TRBD1 or TRBD2 (5 bases each). Germline V gene sequence: CDR1 SNHLY, CDR2 FYNNEI. The CDR3 consists of 15 residues. V was shortened by 6 bases and J by 1 base, with 14 bases between the two germline ends. The whole variable domain, filled in from reference TRBV2 and TRBJ2-3, reads EPEVTQTPSHQVTQMGQEVILRCVPISNHLYFYWYRQILGQKVEFLVSFYNNEISEKSEIFDDQFSVERPDGSNFTLKIRSTKLEDSAMYFCASRPQGRGTDTQYFGPGTRLTVL.

The genes are TRBV19 and TRBJ2-1; 10 bases agree with TRBD2. V was clipped by 4 bases and J by 7 bases; unmatched bases: 7. The V gene's germline CDR1 is LNHDA and CDR2 SQIVND (reference sequence). The length of the CDR3 is 15 residues. CDR3 DNA: TGTGCCAGTAGTAGAAGCGGGAGGGCCTGGAATGAGCAGTTCTTC. Encoded protein: CASSRSGRAWNEQFF.

V and J are TRBV2 and TRBJ2-2; tentatively, D is TRBD2 (5 bases). This CDR3 region has 14 residues. Germline-derived CDR1 and CDR2 are SNHLY and FYNNEI. V lost 6 bases and J 3 bases, leaving 11 bases between the germline ends. The CDR3 loop is CASSVATHTGELFF. CDR3 in DNA: TGTGCCAGCAGCGTAGCGACGCACACCGGGGAGCTGTTTTTT.

The CDR3 coding sequence is TGCGCCAGCAGCTTAGGGGTCAGCCTCAATTCACCCCTCCACTTT. Its protein product is CASSLGVSLNSPLHF. This chain connects TRBV5-1 to TRBJ1-6; a weak D match, TRBD1 (5 bases). This CDR3 region has 15 residues. V gave up 2 bases and J gave up 7 bases, with 13 bases separating them. Germline V CDR1 and CDR2: SGHRS, YFSETQ. Full variable domain (remainder filled in from reference TRBV5-1 and TRBJ1-6): KAGVTQTPRYLIKTRGQQVTLSCSPISGHRSVSWYQQTPGQGLQFLFEYFSETQRNKGNFPGRFSGRQFSNSRSEMNVSTLELGDSALYLCASSLGVSLNSPLHFGNGTRLTVT.

The chain uses TRBV7-3 and TRBJ1-6, with D tentatively TRBD1 (5 bases). CDR1 is SGHTA, CDR2 FQGTGA, per germline. V lost 5 bases, J lost 7 bases, and 9 bases lay in between. The CDR3 runs to 13 residues. The CDR3, as DNA: TGTGCCAGCAGCGCAGGACACAATTCACCCCTCCACTTT. Its translation: CASSAGHNSPLHF.

V usage is TRBV10-1 and J usage is TRBJ2-1; D is unclear. Germline lookup yields CDR1 WNHNN and CDR2 SYGVQD (reference sequence). The CDR3 is 13 amino acids. V lost 0 bases to trimming and J lost 9 bases, with 9 bases between them. Here the CDR3 DNA reads TGCGCCAGCAGTGAGTCGCCCCATACTGAGCAGTTCTTC. Its translation is CASSESPHTEQFF.

The genes are TRBV10-3 and TRBJ2-1, with 10 nucleotides matching TRBD2. Germline V gives CDR1 ENHRY, CDR2 SYGVKD. The CDR3 loop spans 17 amino acids. V shed 11 bases, J shed 1 base, and the junction held 14 bases outside the gene matches. The CDR3 nucleotides read TGTGCCGTCCGAGCGGGAGGGCCCTCTAGGTCCTACAATGAGCAGTTCTTC. As protein: CAVRAGGPSRSYNEQFF.

This clonotype is a singleton in its sample. V usage is TRBV19 and J usage is TRBJ2-7; 7 positions agree with TRBD1. Germline CDR1 is LNHDA and CDR2 is SQIVND (reference sequence). The CDR3 loop spans 15 amino acids. V was pared by 3 bases and J by 0 bases, with 5 bases of the junction left unmatched. CDR3 protein: CASSITGDRSYEQYF. In DNA, the CDR3 is TGTGCCAGTAGTATCACAGGGGATCGCTCCTACGAGCAGTACTTC. Looking up the rest from reference TRBV19 and TRBJ2-7 gives the full variable domain: DGGITQSPKYLFRKEGQNVTLSCEQNLNHDAMYWYRQDPGQGLRLIYYSQIVNDFQKGDIAEGYSVSREKKESFPLTVTSAQKNPTAFYLCASSITGDRSYEQYFGPGTRLTVT.

This clonotype was seen a single time. V usage is TRBV29-1 and J usage is TRBJ2-7; D might be TRBD1 (6 bases). The CDR3 has 13 residues. Germline assignment: CDR1 SQVTM and CDR2 ANQGSEA. Trimming removed 3 bases at V and 4 bases at J, with 13 bases between. This CDR3 is CSVELDSAYEQYF. The CDR3 nucleotides read TGCAGCGTTGAGTTGGACAGCGCTTACGAGCAGTACTTC.

This clonotype was counted once. This rearrangement joins TRBV20-1 to TRBJ2-1; D is perhaps TRBD2 (6 bases). Germline assignment: CDR1 DFQATT and CDR2 SNEGSKA (reference sequence). The CDR3 runs to 11 residues. V lost 2 bases to trimming and J lost 12 bases, with 11 bases between them. The CDR3 is CSARLEGLQFF. The DNA for the CDR3 is TGCAGTGCTAGATTGGAGGGTTTGCAGTTCTTC.

This clonotype has just one count. The rearrangement joins TRBV6-5 to TRBJ1-6; 7 bases agree with TRBD1. The CDR3 runs to 13 residues. Per germline, CDR1 MNHEY and CDR2 SVGAGI. Germline trimming cut 6 bases from V and 8 bases from J; bases unmatched to any gene: 4. DNA of the CDR3: TGTGCCAGCAGAGCCACAGGGGATTCACCCCTCCACTTT. Amino acids: CASRATGDSPLHF.

J is TRBJ2-5 and V is TRBV5-4; 7 bases line up with TRBD2. With 4 bases clipped from V and 4 bases from J, the junction kept 7 bases outside the gene matches. The CDR3 spans 14 residues. Germline loops: CDR1 SGHNT, CDR2 YYREEE (reference sequence). The CDR3 DNA sequence: TGTGCCAGCAGCCCGGGGAGGGGTTCAGAGACCCAGTACTTC. Amino acid sequence: CASSPGRGSETQYF.

In its sample, this clonotype was seen a few times. The genes are TRBV2 and TRBJ1-6, with TRBD1 as a possible D gene (6 bases). Germline V gene sequence: CDR1 SNHLY, CDR2 FYNNEI. This CDR3 contains 15 residues. V lost 3 bases and J 7 bases, leaving 13 bases between the germline ends. The CDR3 region is CASSDPRQGNSPLHF. The CDR3 DNA sequence: TGTGCCAGCAGTGATCCCAGGCAGGGGAATTCACCCCTCCACTTT.

This clonotype has more than one count but fewer than ten. This chain uses TRBV6-1 with TRBJ1-5, with TRBD1 identical over 7 bases. J gave up 0 bases and V 5 bases, and 13 bases lay outside the gene matches. Germline V gives CDR1 MNHNS, CDR2 SASEGT. This CDR3 has 18 amino acids. This CDR3 is CASSYPYLDRDSNQPQHF. The CDR3 DNA is TGTGCCAGCAGTTACCCTTACCTAGACAGGGATAGCAATCAGCCCCAGCATTTT.

The gene calls are TRBV7-9 and TRBJ1-1; no reliable D call. Looked up from germline, CDR1 is SEHNR and CDR2 is FQNEAQ (reference sequence). This CDR3 contains 14 residues. With 5 bases removed from V and 1 base from J, the gap between germline ends came to 11 bases. CDR3 residues: CASSLRRTNTEAFF. The DNA of the CDR3 is TGTGCCAGCAGCCTGAGACGGACGAACACTGAAGCTTTCTTT.

The V and J genes are TRBV20-1 and TRBJ1-2; D is possibly TRBD1 (6 bases). Trimming removed 6 bases from V and 10 bases from J, with 18 bases in between. Germline CDR1 is DFQATT and CDR2 is SNEGSKA (reference sequence). The CDR3 has 12 residues. This chain's CDR3 is CSASRSGVDYTF. The DNA for the CDR3 is TGCAGTGCCAGCAGATCAGGGGTCGACTACACCTTC.